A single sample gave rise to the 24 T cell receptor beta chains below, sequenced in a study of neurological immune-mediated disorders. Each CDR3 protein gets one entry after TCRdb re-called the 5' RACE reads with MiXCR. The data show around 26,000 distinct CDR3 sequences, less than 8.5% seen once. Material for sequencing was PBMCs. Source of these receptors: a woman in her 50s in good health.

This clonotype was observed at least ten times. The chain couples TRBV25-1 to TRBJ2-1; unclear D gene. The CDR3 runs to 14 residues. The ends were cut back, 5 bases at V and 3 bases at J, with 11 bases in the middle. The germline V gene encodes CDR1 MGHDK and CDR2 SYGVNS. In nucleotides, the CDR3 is TGTGCCAGCAGTCCCCCAAGGAACTACAATGAGCAGTTCTTC. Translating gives CASSPPRNYNEQFF.

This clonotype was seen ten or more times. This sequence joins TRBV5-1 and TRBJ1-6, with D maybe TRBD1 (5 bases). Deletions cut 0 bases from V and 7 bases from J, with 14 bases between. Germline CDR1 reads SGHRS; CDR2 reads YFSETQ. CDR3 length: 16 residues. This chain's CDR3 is CASSLVLRDANSPLHF. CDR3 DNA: TGCGCCAGCAGCTTGGTCTTACGGGACGCCAATTCACCCCTCCACTTT.

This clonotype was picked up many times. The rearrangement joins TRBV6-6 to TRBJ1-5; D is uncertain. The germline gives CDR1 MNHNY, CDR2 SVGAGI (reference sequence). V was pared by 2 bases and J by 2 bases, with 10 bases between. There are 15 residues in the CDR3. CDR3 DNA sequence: TGTGCCAGCAGTTACGAGGGTCGGCGCAATCAGCCCCAGCATTTT. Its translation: CASSYEGRRNQPQHF.

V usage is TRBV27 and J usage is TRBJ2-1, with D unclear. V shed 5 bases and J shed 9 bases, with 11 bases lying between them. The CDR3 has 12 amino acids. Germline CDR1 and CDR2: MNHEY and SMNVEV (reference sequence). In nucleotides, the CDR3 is TGTGCCAGCAGTCGATACAAGGGTGAGCAGTTCTTC. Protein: CASSRYKGEQFF.

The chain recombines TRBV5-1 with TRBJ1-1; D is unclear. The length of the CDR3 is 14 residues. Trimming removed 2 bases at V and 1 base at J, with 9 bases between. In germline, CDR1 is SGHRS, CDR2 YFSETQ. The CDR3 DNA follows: TGCGCCAGCAGCTTCACCGTGGGGAACACTGAAGCTTTCTTT. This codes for CASSFTVGNTEAFF.

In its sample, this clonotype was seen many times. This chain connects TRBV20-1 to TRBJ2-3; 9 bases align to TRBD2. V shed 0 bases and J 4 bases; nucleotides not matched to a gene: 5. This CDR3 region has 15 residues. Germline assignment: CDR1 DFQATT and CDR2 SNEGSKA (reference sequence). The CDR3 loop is CSARDYQRGADTQYF. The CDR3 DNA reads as TGCAGTGCTAGAGATTATCAGCGGGGGGCAGATACGCAGTATTTT.

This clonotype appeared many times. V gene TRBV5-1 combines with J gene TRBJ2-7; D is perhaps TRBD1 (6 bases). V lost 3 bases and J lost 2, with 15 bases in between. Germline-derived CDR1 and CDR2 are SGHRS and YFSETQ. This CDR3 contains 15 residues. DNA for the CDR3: TGCGCCAGCAGCTCCCAGACAGGTTTCACCTACGAGCAGTACTTC. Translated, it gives CASSSQTGFTYEQYF. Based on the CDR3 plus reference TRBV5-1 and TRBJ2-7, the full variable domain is KAGVTQTPRYLIKTRGQQVTLSCSPISGHRSVSWYQQTPGQGLQFLFEYFSETQRNKGNFPGRFSGRQFSNSRSEMNVSTLELGDSALYLCASSSQTGFTYEQYFGPGTRLTVT.

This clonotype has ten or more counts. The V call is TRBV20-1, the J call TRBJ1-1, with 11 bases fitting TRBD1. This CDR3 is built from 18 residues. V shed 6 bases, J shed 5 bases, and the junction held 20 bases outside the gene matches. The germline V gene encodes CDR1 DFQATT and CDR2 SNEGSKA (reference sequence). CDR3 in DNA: TGCAGTGCCCCAGGACAGGGGGCAGGGGTAGCTAGTAGGACTGAAGCTTTCTTT. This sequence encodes CSAPGQGAGVASRTEAFF.

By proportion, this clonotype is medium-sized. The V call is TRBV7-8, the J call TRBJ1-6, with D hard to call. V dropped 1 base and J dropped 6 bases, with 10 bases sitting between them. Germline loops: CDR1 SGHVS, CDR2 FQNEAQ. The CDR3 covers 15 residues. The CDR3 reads CASSLEGRTNSPLHF. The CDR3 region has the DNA TGTGCCAGCAGCTTAGAGGGCAGGACTAATTCACCCCTCCACTTT.

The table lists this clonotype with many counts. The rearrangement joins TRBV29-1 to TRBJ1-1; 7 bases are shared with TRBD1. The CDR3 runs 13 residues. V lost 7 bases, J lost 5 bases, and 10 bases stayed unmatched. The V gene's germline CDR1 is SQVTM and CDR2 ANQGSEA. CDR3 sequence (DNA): TGCAGCGCCCAAAAGGGGGCTCAAACTGAAGCTTTCTTT. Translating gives CSAQKGAQTEAFF.

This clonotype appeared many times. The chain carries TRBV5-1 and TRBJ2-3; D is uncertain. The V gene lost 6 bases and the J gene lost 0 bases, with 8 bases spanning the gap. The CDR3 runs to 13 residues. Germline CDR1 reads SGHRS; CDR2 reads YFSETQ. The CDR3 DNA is TGCGCCAGCACCTTCCATAGCACAGATACGCAGTATTTT. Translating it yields CASTFHSTDTQYF.

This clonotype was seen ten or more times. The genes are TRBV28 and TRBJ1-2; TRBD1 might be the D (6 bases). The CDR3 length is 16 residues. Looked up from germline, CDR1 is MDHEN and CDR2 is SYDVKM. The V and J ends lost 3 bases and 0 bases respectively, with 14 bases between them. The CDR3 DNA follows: TGTGCCAGCAGTTTCCCTCAGGGGAGATCTAACTATGGCTACACCTTC. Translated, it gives CASSFPQGRSNYGYTF.

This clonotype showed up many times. The CDR3 nucleotides read TGTGCCAGCAGCGTAGATACTGGACAGGGCACCAAAAACATTCAGTACTTC. Its translation is CASSVDTGQGTKNIQYF. V usage is TRBV9 and J usage is TRBJ2-4; 8 bases map to TRBD1. The CDR3 totals 17 residues. V gave up 0 bases and J gave up 2 bases; unmatched junction bases: 7. In germline, CDR1 is SGDLS, CDR2 YYNGEE.

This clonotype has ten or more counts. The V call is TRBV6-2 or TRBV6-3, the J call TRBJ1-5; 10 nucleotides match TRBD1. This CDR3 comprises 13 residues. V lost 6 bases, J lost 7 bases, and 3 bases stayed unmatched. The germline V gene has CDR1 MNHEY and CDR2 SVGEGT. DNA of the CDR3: TGTGCCAGCAGGACAGGGGGCCCCCAGCCCCAGCATTTT. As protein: CASRTGGPQPQHF.

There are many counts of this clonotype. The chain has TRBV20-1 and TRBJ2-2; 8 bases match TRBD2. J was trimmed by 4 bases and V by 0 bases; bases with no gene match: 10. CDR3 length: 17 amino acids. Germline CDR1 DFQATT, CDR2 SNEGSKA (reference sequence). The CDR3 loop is CSARDTKRGLSTGELFF. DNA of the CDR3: TGCAGTGCTAGAGATACAAAGCGGGGGCTGTCCACCGGGGAGCTGTTTTTT.

CDR3 nucleotide sequence: TGTGCCAGCAGCTTGGAAGGGTTTGATGGCTACACCTTC. Residues: CASSLEGFDGYTF. The V call is TRBV5-4, the J call TRBJ1-2; D call uncertain. The CDR3 is 13 amino acids. Trimming removed 0 bases from V and 6 bases from J, with 9 bases in between. The germline V gene encodes CDR1 SGHNT and CDR2 YYREEE (reference sequence).

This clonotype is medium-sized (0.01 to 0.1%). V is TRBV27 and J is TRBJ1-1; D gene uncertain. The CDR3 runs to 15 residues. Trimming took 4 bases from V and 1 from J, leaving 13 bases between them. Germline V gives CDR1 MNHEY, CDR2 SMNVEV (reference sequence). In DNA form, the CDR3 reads TGTGCCAGCAGTTCTTTCGGAAACGCGAACACTGAAGCTTTCTTT. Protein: CASSSFGNANTEAFF.

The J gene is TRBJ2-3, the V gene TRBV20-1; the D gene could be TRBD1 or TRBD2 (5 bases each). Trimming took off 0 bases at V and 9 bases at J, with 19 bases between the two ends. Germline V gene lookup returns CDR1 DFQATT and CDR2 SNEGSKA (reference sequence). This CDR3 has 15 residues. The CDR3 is CSARDPGGPTGTQYF. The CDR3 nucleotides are TGCAGTGCTAGAGATCCTGGGGGACCCACCGGGACGCAGTATTTT.

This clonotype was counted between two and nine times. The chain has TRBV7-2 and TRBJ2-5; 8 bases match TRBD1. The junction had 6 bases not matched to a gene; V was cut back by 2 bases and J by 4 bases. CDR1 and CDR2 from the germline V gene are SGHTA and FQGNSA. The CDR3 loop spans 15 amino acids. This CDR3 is CASSLWRQGRETQYF. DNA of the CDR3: TGTGCCAGCAGCTTATGGAGACAGGGGCGAGAGACCCAGTACTTC.

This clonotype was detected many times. CDR3 coding DNA: TGTGCCAGCAGCGTGACCGGGCTAAGCTCCTACGAGCAGTACTTC. Amino acids: CASSVTGLSSYEQYF. This sequence joins TRBV9 and TRBJ2-7; no clear D gene. V was trimmed by 2 bases and J by 0 bases, leaving 12 bases between them. Germline V lookup: CDR1 SGDLS, CDR2 YYNGEE. CDR3 size: 15 residues.

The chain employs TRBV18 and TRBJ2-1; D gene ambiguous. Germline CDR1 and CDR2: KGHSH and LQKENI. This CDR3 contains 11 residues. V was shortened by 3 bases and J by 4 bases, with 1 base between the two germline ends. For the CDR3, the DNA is TGTGCCAGCTCACCTTACAATGAGCAGTTCTTC. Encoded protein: CASSPYNEQFF. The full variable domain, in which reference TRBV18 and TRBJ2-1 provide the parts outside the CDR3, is NAGVMQNPRHLVRRRGQEARLRCSPMKGHSHVYWYRQLPEEGLKFMVYLQKENIIDESGMPKERFSAEFPKEGPSILRIQQVVRGDSAAYFCASSPYNEQFFGPGTRLTVL.

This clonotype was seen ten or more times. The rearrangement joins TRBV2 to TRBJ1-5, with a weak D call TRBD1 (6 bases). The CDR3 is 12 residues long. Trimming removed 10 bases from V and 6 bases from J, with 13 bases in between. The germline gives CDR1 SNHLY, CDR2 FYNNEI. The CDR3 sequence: CATRDTGQPQHF. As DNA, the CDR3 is TGTGCCACCCGGGACACCGGTCAGCCCCAGCATTTT.

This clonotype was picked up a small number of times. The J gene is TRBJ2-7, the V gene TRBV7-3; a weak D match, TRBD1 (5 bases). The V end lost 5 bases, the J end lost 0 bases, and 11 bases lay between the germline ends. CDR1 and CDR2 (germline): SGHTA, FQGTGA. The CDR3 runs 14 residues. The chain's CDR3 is CASSPGHSSYEQYF. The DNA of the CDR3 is TGTGCCAGCAGCCCTGGACACAGCTCCTACGAGCAGTACTTC.

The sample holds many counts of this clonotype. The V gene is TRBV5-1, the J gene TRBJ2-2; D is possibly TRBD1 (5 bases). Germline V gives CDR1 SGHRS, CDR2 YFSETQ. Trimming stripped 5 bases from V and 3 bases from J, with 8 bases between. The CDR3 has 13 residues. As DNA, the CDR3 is TGCGCCAGCAGGGGGCAAGACACCGGGGAGCTGTTTTTT. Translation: CASRGQDTGELFF.